These T cell receptor beta chains were read from a single sample in a study of CD8 T cells in Susac syndrome. MiXCR was run by TCRdb on the immunoSEQ multiplex PCR reads, yielding one entry per CDR3 protein. The data hold roughly 150,000 distinct CDR3 sequences, with around 93% observed a single time. Material: CD4+ T cells from PBMCs. The receptor source for this set is a human donor in good health. Both conserved end residues are part of each CDR3. Fields, in order: J gene, D gene, V gene, clone size, CDR3 DNA, CDR3 protein. The D gene is left open where the match is weak. Clone size is stated in some rows and not others, as once, few, many or a class when expanded.

TRBJ2-3 TRBD2 TRBV6-5 - TGTGCCAGTCTGGGAGCGGGGACAGATACGCAGTATTTT CASLGAGTDTQYF
TRBJ2-5 TRBD2 TRBV2 - TGTGCCAGCAGGTTTAGCGGGGGTGAGACCCAGTACTTC CASRFSGGETQYF
TRBJ2-7 TRBD1 TRBV19 - TGTGCCAGTACCCCACAGGGGGCAAGCTACGAGCAGTACTTC CASTPQGASYEQYF
TRBJ1-1 - TRBV20-1 - TGCAGTACCCCGGGACGCTTTGAAGCTTTCTTT CSTPGRFEAFF
TRBJ2-6 - TRBV12-3/TRBV12-4 once TGTGCCAGCAGTTTAAACGGAGTCTCTGGGGCCAACGTCCTGACTTTC CASSLNGVSGANVLTF
TRBJ2-5 - TRBV18 - TGTGCCAGCTCACCACTCACAGAGACCCAGTACTTC CASSPLTETQYF
TRBJ2-5 - TRBV3-1 - TGTGCCAGCAGCCAACCTTTAGAAGAGACCCAGTACTTC CASSQPLEETQYF
TRBJ2-7 TRBD1 TRBV14 - TGTGCCAGCAGCCAAGATGTGGGGTACCGGGACAGGGGCGAGCAGTACTTC CASSQDVGYRDRGEQYF
TRBJ1-1 - TRBV5-6 - TGTGCCAGCAGCTTTATAATGAACACTGAAGCTTTCTTT CASSFIMNTEAFF
TRBJ2-1 - TRBV18 - TGTGCCCTCTCACCATCTCAGGACATCTACAATGAGCAGTTCTTC CALSPSQDIYNEQFF
TRBJ2-5 - TRBV7-7 - TGTGCCAGCAGCTCTGGGGGGCGCGCCGAGACCCAGTACTTC CASSSGGRAETQYF
TRBJ2-3 - TRBV5-4 - TGTGCCAGCAGCTCGGTCGGGACAGATACGCAGTATTTT CASSSVGTDTQYF
TRBJ2-5 TRBD2 TRBV7-7 - TGTGCCAGCAGCCGGGGGGGGCGTCAGGAGACCCAGTACTTC CASSRGGRQETQYF
TRBJ1-2 TRBD1 TRBV29-1 - TGCAGCGTCTGGACAGGCAATAACTATGGCTACACCTTC CSVWTGNNYGYTF
TRBJ2-1 - TRBV24-1 - TGTGCCACCAGTGGAGGGGACGCCTCCTACAATGAGCAGTTCTTC CATSGGDASYNEQFF
TRBJ2-6 - TRBV14 - TGTGCCAGCAGCCAAGAGTGGCCTGCCCCTGGGGCCAACGTCCTGACTTTC CASSQEWPAPGANVLTF
TRBJ2-6 - TRBV19 - TGTGCCAGTAACAGGGCCTTCTCTGGGGCCAACGTCCTGACTTTC CASNRAFSGANVLTF
TRBJ1-1 - TRBV20-1 - TGCAGTGCTAGAGCTGGGACGGGGAACACTGAAGCTTTCTTT CSARAGTGNTEAFF
TRBJ2-7 TRBD2 TRBV7-9 - TGTGCCAGCAGCCAGCGGGACCCATACTACGGGCAGTACTTC CASSQRDPYYGQYF
TRBJ2-4 - TRBV15 - TGTGCCACCAGCAGGGGCAGTTGGCTAGCCAAAAACATTCAGTACTTC CATSRGSWLAKNIQYF
TRBJ1-5 - TRBV5-1 - TGCGCCAGCAGCCCTCTGGCAGGTAGCAATCAGCCCCAGCATTTT CASSPLAGSNQPQHF
TRBJ2-1 - TRBV20-1 - TGCAGTGCTCTGCGGGATGTATACAATGAGCAGTTCTTC CSALRDVYNEQFF
TRBJ1-5 TRBD1 TRBV6-1 - TGTGCCAGCAGTACCCACAGGGGGGGAAGCAATCAGCCCCAGCATTTT CASSTHRGGSNQPQHF
TRBJ2-1 - TRBV12-3/TRBV12-4 - TGTGCCAGCAGTCAGGGCCTTGGAGCACTACGCAATGAGCAGTTCTTC CASSQGLGALRNEQFF
TRBJ1-2 - TRBV5-4 - TGTGCCAGCAGCTGGGCGGTCGGGGCTAACTATGGCTACACCTTC CASSWAVGANYGYTF
TRBJ2-1 - TRBV2 - TGTGCCAGCAGTGTGGGTGGGCCCCCTTGGGGGGAGCAGTTCTTC CASSVGGPPWGEQFF
TRBJ2-3 TRBD2 TRBV30 - TGTGCCTGGAAAGTAGCGGGGGCAACAGATACGCAGTATTTT CAWKVAGATDTQYF
TRBJ2-7 - TRBV20-1 once TGCAGTGCTACTAAGACGGGCTACGAGCAGTACTTC CSATKTGYEQYF
TRBJ1-2 TRBD1 TRBV10-3 once TGTGCCATCAGTCTGACAGGGGACGATGGCTACACCTTC CAISLTGDDGYTF
TRBJ2-2 - TRBV29-1 - TGCAGCGTTGAAACAGGGACTGGCGGGGAGCTGTTTTTT CSVETGTGGELFF
TRBJ1-1 - TRBV2 few TGTGCCAGCAGTGCGTGGCAGGGCGTCACTGAAGCTTTCTTT CASSAWQGVTEAFF
TRBJ1-1 - TRBV6-1 - TGTGCCAGCACACGCAGGGAGAACACTGAAGCTTTCTTT CASTRRENTEAFF
TRBJ1-5 - TRBV5-1 - TGCGCCAGCAGGGGGGGCGAAAAACAGCCCCAGCATTTT CASRGGEKQPQHF
TRBJ1-6 - TRBV13 - TGTGCCAGCAGCCAGGGATCGGGGGATTCACCCCTCCACTTT CASSQGSGDSPLHF
TRBJ1-2 - TRBV12-3/TRBV12-4 - TGTGCCAGCAGCCCCAGGGGTTGGGAGGGCTACACCTTC CASSPRGWEGYTF
TRBJ2-2 TRBD1 TRBV6-5 - TGTGCCAGCAGACGGACAGGGGGCACCGGGGAGCTGTTTTTT CASRRTGGTGELFF
TRBJ1-1 - TRBV13 - TGTGCCAGCAGCTTCGCTAGCACTGAAGCTTTCTTT CASSFASTEAFF
TRBJ2-3 - TRBV15 - TGTGCCACCAGCAGGGTCGCCACAGATACGCAGTATTTT CATSRVATDTQYF
TRBJ2-3 TRBD2 TRBV6-5 - TGTGCCAGCAGTTACTCTGCTAGCGGGGGGAACACAGATACGCAGTATTTT CASSYSASGGNTDTQYF
TRBJ1-5 TRBD1 TRBV2 once TGTGCCAGCACCGAGGACAGGGTAGACAATCAGCCCCAGCATTTT CASTEDRVDNQPQHF
TRBJ2-7 - TRBV21-1 - TGTGCCAGCAGTGGGCAGGACAAGTCCTACGAGCAGTACTTC CASSGQDKSYEQYF
TRBJ2-5 TRBD2 TRBV7-9 - TGTGCCAGCACTCTAGGGGCCTCTAGCGGTGAGACCCAGTACTTC CASTLGASSGETQYF
TRBJ1-5 - TRBV5-1 - TGCGCCAGCAGCTCCCCCCCCGGGGGCGAGAATCAGCCCCAGCATTTT CASSSPPGGENQPQHF
TRBJ2-5 - TRBV3-1 once TGTGCCAGCAGCCAAGATCGCGGACCCCGGGATAGAAAGACCCAGTACTTC CASSQDRGPRDRKTQYF
TRBJ1-2 - TRBV3-1 once TGTGCCAGCAGCCAAGAGGCGTGGGGCCAGGGCTACACCTTC CASSQEAWGQGYTF
TRBJ1-5 - TRBV2 - TGTGCCAGCAGCGCAGGGACGTTCAATCAGCCCCAGCATTTT CASSAGTFNQPQHF
TRBJ2-3 TRBD1 TRBV5-4 - TGTGCCAGCAGTCAAAGGACAGGGTCAGATACGCAGTATTTT CASSQRTGSDTQYF
TRBJ2-7 - TRBV4-1 - TGCGCCAGCAGCCAACCCGGATCCTCCTACGAGCAGTACTTC CASSQPGSSYEQYF
TRBJ1-1 - TRBV9 - TGTGCCAGCAGTCTAAGGGGGAATTGGAACACTGAAGCTTTCTTT CASSLRGNWNTEAFF
TRBJ2-5 - TRBV5-1 - TGCGCCAGCACCTGGGACCAAGAGACCCAGTACTTC CASTWDQETQYF
TRBJ1-5 - TRBV10-3 - TGTGCCATCAGCGGGGGCATAACCAATCAGCCCCAGCATTTT CAISGGITNQPQHF
TRBJ1-5 - TRBV27 - TGTGCCAGCAGATCAGGGGTAGGGGGTCAGCCCCAGCATTTT CASRSGVGGQPQHF
TRBJ1-6 TRBD1 TRBV5-4 - TGTGCCAGCAGCGTGGACAGGGAATCACCCCTCCACTTT CASSVDRESPLHF
TRBJ1-4 - TRBV10-3 - TGTGCCATCATGTCCGGAGTGATGGAACCTAATGAAAAACTGTTTTTT CAIMSGVMEPNEKLFF
TRBJ2-3 TRBD1 TRBV4-2 - TGTGCCAGCAGTCTTCCGGGACAGGGTGAGGTAACAGATACGCAGTATTTT CASSLPGQGEVTDTQYF
TRBJ1-3 - TRBV9 - TGTGCCAGCAGCGCCAGCTACCCTGGAAACACCATATATTTT CASSASYPGNTIYF
TRBJ2-5 - TRBV10-3 once TGTGCCATCAGTGGAGACCCCCCGGAGACCCAGTACTTC CAISGDPPETQYF
TRBJ2-3 TRBD1 TRBV19 - TGTGCCAGTAGTATTCGACAGGGAACAGATACGCAGTATTTT CASSIRQGTDTQYF